The 27 T cell receptor beta chains below were found in one sample sequenced in a study of blood T cell repertoires in COVID-19 (dated by TCRdb to about 2020). The library was obtained by the immunoSEQ multiplex PCR assay. Imported from immuneACCESS, the table was reduced by TCRdb to in-frame sequences with V and J called. These copies leave out some clones; in studies compared against another copy, an unresolved V gene accounts for under half, and the cause of the remainder is not known. This sample gives 90,000 to 120,000 clones in total; roughly 91% of them show up just once. The ten biggest clones cover 4% to 6% of the sample. Input material: peripheral blood. These receptors originate from a human donor in a cohort sampled during active COVID-19.

This clone came up once. The V call is TRBV4-1, the J call TRBJ1-2, with D possibly being TRBD1 (6 bases). Germline V gene data show CDR1 as MGHRA and CDR2 as YSYEKL. This CDR3 is 13 amino acids long. The V end was cut by 1 base, the J end by 6 bases, with 9 bases between. In nucleotides, the CDR3 is TGCGCCAGCAGCCAAGCCCGGACAGATGGCTACACCTTC. Amino acid sequence: CASSQARTDGYTF.

J is TRBJ2-3 and V is TRBV7-6; possibly TRBD2 for D (5 bases). The ends were cut back, 1 base at V and 2 bases at J, with 10 bases in the middle. Germline CDR1 is SGHVS and CDR2 is FNYEAQ. The length of the CDR3 is 15 residues. CDR3 DNA sequence: TGTGCCAGCAGCTTAGAAGCGGCTCACACAGATACGCAGTATTTT. Amino acids: CASSLEAAHTDTQYF.

This clone was detected a few times. The chain is built from TRBV4-2 and TRBJ2-7, with D possibly TRBD2 on 5 matching bases. V was pared by 1 base and J by 2 bases, with 9 bases between. CDR3 length: 14 residues. From germline, CDR1 is LGHNA and CDR2 YNFKEQ. The CDR3 DNA reads TGTGCCAGCAGCCAAGGTCCGGGGACCTACGAGCAGTACTTC. This sequence encodes CASSQGPGTYEQYF.

This chain joins TRBV6-2 or TRBV6-3 and TRBJ1-5; perhaps TRBD1 as D (5 bases). Germline assignment: CDR1 MNHEY and CDR2 SVGEGT. V dropped 5 bases and J dropped 0 bases, with 14 bases sitting between them. The CDR3 is 16 amino acids. The CDR3: CASSRTLGGSNQPQHF. CDR3 sequence (DNA): TGTGCCAGCAGTAGGACCCTCGGGGGTAGCAATCAGCCCCAGCATTTT.

This clone came up a few times. The chain has TRBV11-1 and TRBJ2-2; 11 nucleotides line up with TRBD1. V lost 5 bases and J lost 4; bases outside the gene matches: 6. CDR1 is SGHAT, CDR2 FQDESV, per germline (reference sequence). The CDR3 covers 16 residues. The CDR3 region has the DNA TGTGCCAGCAGCCCCGGACAGGGGGCGAGCACCGGGGAGCTGTTTTTT. Translation gives CASSPGQGASTGELFF.

The chain joins TRBV5-1 to TRBJ1-2; 8 positions match TRBD1. Germline CDR1 reads SGHRS; CDR2 reads YFSETQ. This CDR3 is 15 amino acids long. Losses at the gene ends were 4 bases for V and 5 bases for J; bases not matched to a gene: 10. CDR3 protein: CASSPTTGVNYGYTF. Written as DNA, the CDR3 is TGCGCCAGCAGCCCGACGACAGGGGTCAATTATGGCTACACCTTC. Variable domain in full (rest from reference TRBV5-1 and TRBJ1-2): KAGVTQTPRYLIKTRGQQVTLSCSPISGHRSVSWYQQTPGQGLQFLFEYFSETQRNKGNFPGRFSGRQFSNSRSEMNVSTLELGDSALYLCASSPTTGVNYGYTFGSGTRLTVV.

This chain joins TRBV6-2 or TRBV6-3 and TRBJ1-5; a weak D match, TRBD1 (5 bases). Germline assignment: CDR1 MNHEY and CDR2 SVGEGT. The V gene lost 2 bases and the J gene lost 4 bases, with 12 bases spanning the gap. The CDR3 covers 15 residues. The CDR3: CASSYGRVGNQPQHF. The CDR3 nucleotides are TGTGCCAGCAGTTACGGCAGGGTCGGGAATCAGCCCCAGCATTTT.

The chain is built from TRBV11-2 and TRBJ2-7; 10 bases are a match to TRBD1. Germline V CDR1 and CDR2: SGHAT, FQNNGV. CDR3 length: 15 amino acids. J lost 3 bases, V lost 8 bases, and 10 bases had no gene match. The CDR3 spells CASSGPGTGVYEQYF. CDR3 DNA sequence: TGTGCCAGCTCCGGCCCCGGGACAGGGGTCTACGAGCAGTACTTC. Full variable domain (rest looked up from reference TRBV11-2 and TRBJ2-7): EAGVAQSPRYKIIEKRQSVAFWCNPISGHATLYWYQQILGQGPKLLIQFQNNGVVDDSQLPKDRFSAERLKGVDSTLKIQPAKLEDSAVYLCASSGPGTGVYEQYFGPGTRLTVT.

The DNA of the CDR3 is TGCAGCGTAGTTAGGGGACAGGTAATGGAGACCCAGTACTTC. Protein: CSVVRGQVMETQYF. The chain recombines TRBV29-1 with TRBJ2-5, with 8 bases identical to TRBD1. The CDR3 spans 14 residues. After removal of 6 bases from V and 5 bases from J, the junction contained 11 bases not matched to a gene. Germline V gives CDR1 SQVTM, CDR2 ANQGSEA. Full variable domain (missing parts from reference TRBV29-1 and TRBJ2-5): SAVISQKPSRDICQRGTSLTIQCQVDSQVTMMFWYRQQPGQSLTLIATANQGSEATYESGFVIDKFPISRPNLTFSTLTVSNMSPEDSSIYLCSVVRGQVMETQYFGPGTRLLVL.

This chain uses TRBV19 with TRBJ2-3; possible D gene TRBD2, 5 bases. Germline values: CDR1 LNHDA, CDR2 SQIVND (reference sequence). Trimming pared 3 bases from V and 6 bases from J, leaving 13 bases between. CDR3 length: 14 residues. CDR3 amino acids: CASSIQRGGDTQYF. CDR3 DNA sequence: TGTGCCAGTAGTATTCAACGGGGTGGTGATACGCAGTATTTT.

The J gene is TRBJ1-1, the V gene TRBV6-5; 9 nucleotides line up with TRBD1. CDR3 length: 13 amino acids. V lost 5 bases and J lost 7; bases outside the gene matches: 5. Germline V gene sequence: CDR1 MNHEY, CDR2 SVGAGI. DNA of the CDR3: TGTGCCAGCAGTACCGACAGGGGGAGTGAAGCTTTCTTT. Its protein is CASSTDRGSEAFF.

This clone appeared a few times. The gene calls are TRBV28 and TRBJ1-5; D might be TRBD1 (5 bases). The V end lost 6 bases, the J end lost 3 bases, and 12 bases lay between the germline ends. Germline loops: CDR1 MDHEN, CDR2 SYDVKM. The CDR3 is made up of 14 amino acids. This CDR3 reads CASSPRGVNQPQHF. The CDR3 bases are TGTGCCAGCAGCCCGCGGGGCGTCAATCAGCCCCAGCATTTT.

This chain uses TRBV29-1 with TRBJ2-5; 7 bases align to TRBD1. The CDR3 runs 16 residues. V trimming: 7 bases; J trimming: 5 bases; junction bases outside the gene matches: 19. Germline V lookup: CDR1 SQVTM, CDR2 ANQGSEA. CDR3 region: CSAAPRTGESFETQYF. The CDR3 coding sequence is TGCAGCGCAGCACCCAGAACAGGGGAGTCTTTCGAGACCCAGTACTTC.

The genes are TRBV28 and TRBJ2-1, with 7 bases that match TRBD2. The CDR3 is made up of 12 amino acids. The junction had 10 bases not matched to a gene; V was cut back by 5 bases and J by 15 bases. CDR1 is MDHEN, CDR2 SYDVKM, per germline. CDR3 nucleotides: TGTGCCAGCAGTGGAAACTGGCGGGAGTTGTTCTTC. This codes for CASSGNWRELFF.

The V call is TRBV28, the J call TRBJ1-2; 12 bases are a match to TRBD1. Germline lookup yields CDR1 MDHEN and CDR2 SYDVKM. The CDR3 contains 15 residues. V dropped 6 bases and J dropped 9; count of bases not matched to a gene: 11. CDR3 nucleotide sequence: TGTGCCAGCAGCGTATACTCGGGACAGGGGGCTCGCTACACCTTC. This sequence encodes CASSVYSGQGARYTF.

This rearrangement joins TRBV18 to TRBJ1-2; 8 bases fit TRBD1. This CDR3 is built from 15 residues. J gave up 7 bases and V 2 bases, and 9 bases lay outside the gene matches. Germline V CDR1 and CDR2: KGHSH, LQKENI. The CDR3 loop is CASSPKAGGGSGYTF. The CDR3 coding sequence is TGTGCCAGCTCACCAAAGGCAGGGGGCGGGTCTGGCTACACCTTC.

This clone was seen only a few times. This sequence joins TRBV19 and TRBJ1-2; D unclear. The germline CDR1 and CDR2 sequences are LNHDA and SQIVND (reference sequence). The CDR3 has 11 residues. The V gene lost 10 bases and the J gene lost 8 bases, with 14 bases spanning the gap. For the CDR3, the DNA is TGTGCCACCGAGGATGGGTTAGGCTACACCTTC. The encoded protein is CATEDGLGYTF.

This chain links TRBV2 with TRBJ1-1; D call uncertain. Germline V CDR1 and CDR2: SNHLY, FYNNEI. This CDR3 spans 11 amino acids. Trimming took off 8 bases at V and 7 bases at J, with 11 bases between the two ends. The CDR3 here is CASCTGSEAFF. In DNA form, the CDR3 reads TGTGCCAGCTGCACCGGGAGTGAAGCTTTCTTT.

The CDR3 loop reads CAISGEGGANNEQFF. DNA of the CDR3: TGTGCCATCAGTGGGGAGGGAGGGGCGAACAATGAGCAGTTCTTC. The chain is built from TRBV10-3 and TRBJ2-1, with 7 nucleotides matching TRBD2. This CDR3 has 15 amino acids. V trimming: 4 bases; J trimming: 5 bases; junction bases outside the gene matches: 8. Germline values: CDR1 ENHRY, CDR2 SYGVKD.

CDR3 sequence reads: CASSFLGGGSRENIQYF. DNA of the CDR3: TGCGCCAGCAGCTTCCTAGGCGGAGGGAGCAGGGAAAACATTCAGTACTTC. V usage is TRBV5-1 and J usage is TRBJ2-4; tentative D call: TRBD2 (6 bases). Germline V gives CDR1 SGHRS, CDR2 YFSETQ. V lost 2 bases, J lost 5 bases, and 20 bases lay in between. The CDR3 covers 17 residues.

The chain is built from TRBV10-3 and TRBJ2-1, with a weak D call TRBD2 (5 bases). The CDR3 contains 13 residues. V was trimmed by 6 bases and J by 5 bases, leaving 11 bases between them. Germline V gene sequence: CDR1 ENHRY, CDR2 SYGVKD. The CDR3 DNA sequence: TGTGCCATCAGGGCGGGCGCCGACAATGAGCAGTTCTTC. This encodes CAIRAGADNEQFF.

The rearrangement uses TRBV2 and TRBJ1-2; D remains unclear. V lost 2 bases and J 6 bases, leaving 13 bases between the germline ends. CDR1 and CDR2 (germline): SNHLY, FYNNEI. The CDR3 totals 14 residues. CDR3 sequence: CASSELRSGDGYTF. The CDR3 region has the DNA TGTGCCAGCAGTGAACTGAGGTCCGGGGATGGCTACACCTTC.

This chain uses TRBV18 with TRBJ2-5; 7 positions agree with TRBD1. The CDR3 is 15 amino acids. The V gene end was trimmed by 3 bases and the J gene end by 3 bases; junction bases not matched to a gene: 7. Germline V gene sequence: CDR1 KGHSH, CDR2 LQKENI. Written as DNA, the CDR3 is TGTGCCAGCTCACCCTTGGGACAGCAAGAAGAGACCCAGTACTTC. This encodes CASSPLGQQEETQYF.

The genes are TRBV24-1 and TRBJ2-7; 8 bases fit TRBD1. With 4 bases clipped from V and 3 bases from J, the junction kept 1 base outside the gene matches. The CDR3 has 13 residues. The germline CDR1 and CDR2 sequences are KGHDR and SFDVKD. The CDR3 sequence is CATSEDRGYEQYF. In DNA form, the CDR3 reads TGTGCCACCAGTGAAGACAGGGGCTACGAGCAGTACTTC.

This clone was observed once. This chain uses TRBV9 with TRBJ2-1, with a weak D call TRBD2 (5 bases). V lost 2 bases to trimming and J lost 0 bases, with 12 bases between them. The germline V gene has CDR1 SGDLS and CDR2 YYNGEE. The CDR3 has 16 residues. The DNA for the CDR3 is TGTGCCAGCAGCGTCTCCAGCGGATACTCCTACAATGAGCAGTTCTTC. Translating it yields CASSVSSGYSYNEQFF.

V gene TRBV27 combines with J gene TRBJ1-1; possible D gene TRBD1, 5 bases. Looked up from germline, CDR1 is MNHEY and CDR2 is SMNVEV (reference sequence). The CDR3 totals 18 residues. The V and J ends lost 5 bases and 7 bases respectively, with 29 bases between them. DNA for the CDR3: TGTGCCAGCAGTCTAAAACCCGGTATAAGGGGCCGTTCGCTTGAAGCTTTCTTT. As protein: CASSLKPGIRGRSLEAFF.

The chain has TRBV21-1 and TRBJ1-5. TRBV21-1 is marked as a pseudogene. The CDR3 is 13 amino acids. DNA of the CDR3: TGTGCCAGCAGCAAAGCGGCGGAGCAGCCCCAGCATTTT. Translated: CASSKAAEQPQHF.